Sequencing of this T cell receptor beta chain was carried out in a study of cytomegalovirus exposure and HLA in healthy donors. Overall study results and limits: In vitro testing confirmed a few CMV-associated chains as specific for CMV antigens.

This PCR relied on a set of 60 Vbeta primers and 13 Jbeta primers. Assay: immunoSEQ multiplex PCR; the TCRdb copy retains only in-frame clones and omits some. The repertoire has about 160,000 clones, roughly 80% of them found once; the top ten carry 4% to 5%. Healthy bone marrow donors made up the donors. Details on this clone: Its antigen is undetermined. A read error may produce the germline difference seen at one junction end.

The germline CDR1 and CDR2 sequences are SEHNR and FQNEAQ (reference sequence). The CDR3 consists of 13 residues. The receptor was isolated from a man between 25 and 39 years old in good health and CMV-seronegative. The rearrangement uses TRBV7-9 and TRBJ1-1; D remains unclear. The specimen sequenced was PBMCs. In nucleotides, the CDR3 is TGTTCCAGCAGCTTAAGGTCGGGGACTGAAGCTTTCTTT. Its translation: CSSSLRSGTEAFF.